The rows below give T cell receptor beta chains drawn from one sample of a study of T cells in Graves' hyperthyroidism and ophthalmopathy. TCRdb analysed the multiplex PCR reads with MiXCR anew, one entry per CDR3 protein. In the table there are approximately 700,000 distinct CDR3 sequences, about 15% of which are singletons. The source material was blood. The source of these receptors is a man aged 18 to 30 with Graves' hyperthyroidism. Each CDR3 is given with its conserved first and last residue.

V,J,length,CDR3
TRBV6-1,TRBJ1-1,14,CASRKQGMWTEAFF
TRBV29-1,TRBJ1-2,11,CSVQGSNGYTF
TRBV19,TRBJ2-7,16,CATIAQGTGSTYEQYF
TRBV30,TRBJ2-2,15,CAWEPGGGPTGELFF
TRBV7-9,TRBJ2-5,15,CASSHPLSGQETQYF
TRBV20-1,TRBJ2-2,15,CSALRVSTRPGELFF
TRBV6-1,TRBJ2-3,16,CASSPPGGTRTDTQYF
TRBV7-2,TRBJ2-7,19,CASSGPGTSGRTAVYEQYF
TRBV11-3,TRBJ2-1,16,CASSLIRGSSYNEQFF
TRBV2,TRBJ2-1,14,CASSEIRPRDEQFF
TRBV12-3/TRBV12-4,TRBJ2-7,13,CASSFRGASEQYF
TRBV6-5,TRBJ1-1,14,CASSYFYGNPEAFF
TRBV2,TRBJ2-7,16,CASSVLAGLSSYEQYF
TRBV7-9,TRBJ2-2,15,CASRLGTANTGELFF
TRBV24-1,TRBJ1-5,15,CATSDSRTGNQPQHF
TRBV12-3/TRBV12-4,TRBJ2-3,14,CASGSSGVTDTQYF
TRBV12-3/TRBV12-4,TRBJ2-1,15,CASSPRGTAYNEQFF
TRBV12-3/TRBV12-4,TRBJ2-1,15,CASSQAGEGWNEQFF
TRBV7-9,TRBJ1-1,11,CASGRGESAFF
TRBV24-1,TRBJ1-1,13,CATSEGANTEAFF
TRBV19,TRBJ1-1,16,CASSIGFTGRYTEAFF
TRBV7-3,TRBJ2-1,15,CASSLAGGGANEQFF